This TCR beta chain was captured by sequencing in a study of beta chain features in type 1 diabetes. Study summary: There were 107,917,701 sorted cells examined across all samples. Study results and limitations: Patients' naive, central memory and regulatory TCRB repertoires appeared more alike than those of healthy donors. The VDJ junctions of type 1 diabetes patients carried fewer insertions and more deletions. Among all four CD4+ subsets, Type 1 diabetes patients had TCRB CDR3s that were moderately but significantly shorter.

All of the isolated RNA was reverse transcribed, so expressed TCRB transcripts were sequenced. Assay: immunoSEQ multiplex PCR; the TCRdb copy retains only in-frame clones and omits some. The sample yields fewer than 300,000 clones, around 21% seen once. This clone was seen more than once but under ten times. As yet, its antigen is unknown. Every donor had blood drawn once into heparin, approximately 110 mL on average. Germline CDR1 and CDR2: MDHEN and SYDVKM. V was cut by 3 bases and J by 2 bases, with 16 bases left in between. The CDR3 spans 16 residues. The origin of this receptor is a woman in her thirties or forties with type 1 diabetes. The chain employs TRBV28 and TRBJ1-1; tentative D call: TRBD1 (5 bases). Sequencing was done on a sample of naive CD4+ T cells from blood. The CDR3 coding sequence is TGTGCCAGCAGTTTTGGAACCTGGGGCCTTAACACTGAAGCTTTCTTT. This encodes CASSFGTWGLNTEAFF.